This passage covers 22 T cell receptor beta chains from one sample sequenced in a study of T-cell memory formation after mild COVID-19. TCRdb re-called the 5' RACE reads with MiXCR, one entry per CDR3 protein. Of about 470,000 distinct CDR3 sequences in the sample, more than 20% are singletons; the top ten hold around an eighth. What was sequenced was PBMCs or a T cell subset sorted from them (not recorded which). These receptors all stem from an adult woman who had mild COVID-19 (a few samples of this study predate the infection). Cell type and time point are not known.

This CDR3 reads CASSPRDGPYEQYF. CDR3 nucleotide sequence: TGTGCCAGCAGCCCGCGGGACGGACCCTACGAGCAGTACTTC. This rearrangement joins TRBV7-2 to TRBJ2-7; D might be TRBD2 (6 bases). Per germline, CDR1 SGHTA and CDR2 FQGNSA. The CDR3 consists of 14 residues. The V gene lost 5 bases and the J gene lost 2 bases, with 13 bases spanning the gap.

The gene calls are TRBV5-1 and TRBJ2-3; 10 bases match TRBD1. Trimming took 2 bases from V and 3 from J; bases not matched to a gene: 6. The CDR3 extends over 16 amino acids. CDR1 is SGHRS and CDR2 is YFSETQ in the germline V gene. The CDR3 nucleotides read TGCGCCAGCAGCTTTTTGGGACAGGGGAGTACAGATACGCAGTATTTT. Translating gives CASSFLGQGSTDTQYF.

The chain carries TRBV5-1 and TRBJ1-6; D remains unclear. The CDR3 is 12 amino acids. V dropped 4 bases and J dropped 9 bases, with 8 bases sitting between them. CDR1 SGHRS and CDR2 YFSETQ come from the germline V gene. The CDR3 is CASSQESSPLHF. In DNA, the CDR3 is TGCGCCAGCAGCCAGGAGTCTTCACCCCTCCACTTT.

V usage is TRBV20-1 and J usage is TRBJ2-7, with D perhaps TRBD2 (6 bases). The CDR3 loop spans 15 amino acids. Trimming took off 3 bases at V and 2 bases at J, with 17 bases between the two ends. Germline CDR1 reads DFQATT; CDR2 reads SNEGSKA (reference sequence). The CDR3 here is CSARATRGDPYEQYF. In DNA, the CDR3 is TGCAGTGCTAGGGCTACACGCGGGGACCCCTACGAGCAGTACTTC.

This clonotype was counted only a few times. The gene calls are TRBV4-2 and TRBJ2-7; 11 positions agree with TRBD1. This CDR3 contains 17 residues. Trimming at V came to 0 bases and at J to 2 bases, leaving 6 bases not matched to a gene. Germline V gene sequence: CDR1 LGHNA, CDR2 YNFKEQ. As DNA, the CDR3 is TGTGCCAGCAGCCAAGAGGATGGGACAGGGGGGGCCTACGAGCAGTACTTC. This sequence encodes CASSQEDGTGGAYEQYF.

There are a few counts of this clonotype. The chain recombines TRBV27 with TRBJ1-5; the D gene is possibly TRBD1 (6 bases). Trimming shortened V by 5 bases and J by 6 bases, and 11 bases separated the two germline ends. The CDR3 spans 13 residues. The germline V gene encodes CDR1 MNHEY and CDR2 SMNVEV (reference sequence). The DNA of the CDR3 is TGTGCCAGCAGTATAACAGGGCTTCAGCCCCAGCATTTT. Protein product: CASSITGLQPQHF.

This clonotype was detected ten times or more. The V call is TRBV29-1, the J call TRBJ1-6, with D unresolved. V was clipped by 4 bases and J by 12 bases, with 13 bases between them. Germline CDR1 and CDR2: SQVTM and ANQGSEA. This CDR3 contains 12 residues. This CDR3 reads CSVGQSDGPLHF. The CDR3 DNA reads TGCAGCGTTGGGCAGTCAGACGGACCCCTCCACTTT.

The sample holds many counts of this clonotype. The rearrangement uses TRBV12-3 or TRBV12-4 and TRBJ2-2; D remains unclear. The germline V and J ends were trimmed by 6 bases and 1 base, with 9 bases remaining between them. This CDR3 has 14 amino acids. Written as DNA, the CDR3 is TGTGCCAGCAGCCGGGTCAGGAACACCGGGGAGCTGTTTTTT. It specifies CASSRVRNTGELFF.

This clonotype was picked up a small number of times. V gene TRBV20-1 combines with J gene TRBJ2-7; 7 bases align to TRBD2. Germline V gene data show CDR1 as DFQATT and CDR2 as SNEGSKA (reference sequence). After removal of 3 bases from V and 4 bases from J, the junction contained 3 bases not matched to a gene. The CDR3 loop spans 12 amino acids. CDR3 sequence (DNA): TGCAGTGCTAGTTCGGGGGGTTACGAGCAGTACTTC. It codes for CSASSGGYEQYF.

This clonotype was seen at least ten times. The V gene is TRBV7-6, the J gene TRBJ2-5; no clear D. V was pared by 5 bases and J by 0 bases, with 10 bases between. The CDR3 is 14 amino acids. Germline V gene sequence: CDR1 SGHVS, CDR2 FNYEAQ. In nucleotides, the CDR3 is TGTGCCAGCAGCAACCCAGACTACCAAGAGACCCAGTACTTC. It encodes CASSNPDYQETQYF.

The chain joins TRBV20-1 to TRBJ1-4, with TRBD1 as a possible D gene (6 bases). Germline CDR1 and CDR2: DFQATT and SNEGSKA (reference sequence). The V gene lost 3 bases and the J gene lost 8 bases, with 13 bases spanning the gap. CDR3 length: 13 amino acids. CDR3 DNA sequence: TGCAGTGCTAGGATGGGGGCAGGAGAAAAACTGTTTTTT. Protein sequence: CSARMGAGEKLFF.

The chain uses TRBV6-6 and TRBJ2-4, with TRBD2 matching 11 bases. V lost 8 bases, J lost 4 bases, and 4 bases stayed unmatched. Looked up from germline, CDR1 is MNHNY and CDR2 is SVGAGI (reference sequence). The CDR3 has 14 amino acids. The CDR3 protein is CASSTSGEKNIQYF. The CDR3 DNA is TGTGCCAGCTCGACTAGCGGGGAAAAAAACATTCAGTACTTC.

This clonotype was counted a single time. V and J are TRBV5-6 and TRBJ2-1; 11 bases fit TRBD2. J lost 7 bases, V lost 3 bases, and 6 bases had no gene match. Looked up from germline, CDR1 is SGHDT and CDR2 is YYEEEE. This CDR3 has 15 residues. In nucleotides, the CDR3 is TGTGCCAGCAGCTCGCTAGCGGGAGGTTGGAATGAGCAGTTCTTC. This encodes CASSSLAGGWNEQFF.

The gene calls are TRBV7-2 and TRBJ1-4, with D possibly TRBD1 on 5 matching bases. Germline-derived CDR1 and CDR2 are SGHTA and FQGNSA. CDR3 length: 15 residues. The V end was cut by 2 bases, the J end by 7 bases, with 14 bases between. The CDR3 coding sequence is TGTGCCAGCAGCTTAAGCCCGGACACTGGTGAAAAACTGTTTTTT. It encodes CASSLSPDTGEKLFF.

CDR3 in amino acids: CASSIADGIQYF. The CDR3 DNA reads TGTGCCAGTAGTATCGCCGATGGCATTCAGTACTTC. The gene calls are TRBV19 and TRBJ2-4; D remains ambiguous. Trimming left V 3 bases short and J 9 bases short, with 9 bases between. Germline V gene lookup returns CDR1 LNHDA and CDR2 SQIVND (reference sequence). The CDR3 is made up of 12 amino acids.

The chain joins TRBV7-2 to TRBJ1-2, with 9 positions matching TRBD1. The V gene's germline CDR1 is SGHTA and CDR2 FQGNSA. J was trimmed by 8 bases and V by 2 bases; bases with no gene match: 18. The CDR3 consists of 18 residues. The CDR3 loop reads CASSLTAMGQGLTGGYTF. The DNA of the CDR3 is TGTGCCAGCAGCTTAACAGCAATGGGACAGGGTCTAACTGGAGGCTACACCTTC.

This clonotype has more than one count but fewer than ten. The chain links TRBV29-1 to TRBJ2-2, with D possibly matching TRBD2 (5 bases). Germline CDR1 and CDR2: SQVTM and ANQGSEA. The germline V and J ends were trimmed by 7 bases and 8 bases, with 11 bases remaining between them. There are 11 residues in the CDR3. The CDR3 protein is CSAEGPGELFF. CDR3 coding DNA: TGCAGCGCCGAGGGTCCTGGGGAGCTGTTTTTT.

This sequence joins TRBV29-1 and TRBJ2-1; D possibly matches TRBD1 or TRBD2 (5 bases each). Germline V CDR1 and CDR2: SQVTM, ANQGSEA. The V end was cut by 7 bases, the J end by 6 bases, with 16 bases between. This CDR3 is 13 amino acids long. Here the CDR3 reads CSERSGTSNEQFF. The CDR3 coding sequence is TGCAGCGAAAGATCCGGGACCTCCAATGAGCAGTTCTTC.

This clonotype was counted only a few times. The chain carries TRBV19 and TRBJ2-7; D might be TRBD1 (5 bases). CDR1 is LNHDA and CDR2 is SQIVND in the germline V gene (reference sequence). V gave up 9 bases and J gave up 5 bases, with 23 bases separating them. The CDR3 consists of 15 residues. CDR3 loop: CASNARVGRAHEQYF. The DNA of the CDR3 is TGTGCCAGCAACGCCAGAGTGGGCAGGGCCCACGAGCAGTACTTC.

CDR3 nucleotides: TGTGCCAGCAGTTTAACCCGGCCAACTAATGAAAAACTGTTTTTT. It specifies CASSLTRPTNEKLFF. This rearrangement joins TRBV12-3 or TRBV12-4 to TRBJ1-4; no clear D. The CDR3 length is 15 residues. Trimming stripped 2 bases from V and 0 bases from J, with 7 bases between.

The genes are TRBV6-5 and TRBJ1-2, with 7 bases identical to TRBD1. V shed 6 bases, J shed 11 bases, and the junction held 12 bases outside the gene matches. Per germline, CDR1 MNHEY and CDR2 SVGAGI. CDR3 length: 13 residues. The CDR3 here is CASRFSVQGRYTF. The CDR3 nucleotides read TGTGCCAGCAGATTCAGCGTACAGGGGCGTTACACCTTC.

The J gene is TRBJ2-3, the V gene TRBV20-1, with TRBD2 as a possible D gene (6 bases). There are 16 residues in the CDR3. V lost 8 bases and J 1 base, leaving 22 bases between the germline ends. Germline values: CDR1 DFQATT, CDR2 SNEGSKA (reference sequence). This chain's CDR3 is CSCSSGGLAGTDTQYF. CDR3 DNA: TGCAGTTGCTCCTCCGGTGGGTTAGCGGGCACAGATACGCAGTATTTT.